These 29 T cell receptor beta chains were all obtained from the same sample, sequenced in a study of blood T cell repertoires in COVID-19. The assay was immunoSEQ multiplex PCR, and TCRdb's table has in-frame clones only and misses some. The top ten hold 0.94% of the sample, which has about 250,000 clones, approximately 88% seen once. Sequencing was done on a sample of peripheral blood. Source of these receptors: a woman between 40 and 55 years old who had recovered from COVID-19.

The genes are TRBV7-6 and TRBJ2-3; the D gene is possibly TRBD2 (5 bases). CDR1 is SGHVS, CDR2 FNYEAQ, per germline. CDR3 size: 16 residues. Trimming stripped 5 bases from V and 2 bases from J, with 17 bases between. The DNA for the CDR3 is TGTGCCAGCAGCCCCAGCGGCGCGGGTCCCACAGATACGCAGTATTTT. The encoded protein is CASSPSGAGPTDTQYF.

The DNA for the CDR3 is TGTGCCAGCAGCCCCGGGACTAGCGCCGCCTACGAGCAGTACTTC. Its translation: CASSPGTSAAYEQYF. This chain uses TRBV7-2 with TRBJ2-7, with 10 bases fitting TRBD2. Trimming cost V 5 bases and J 2 bases; bases outside gene matches: 6. The CDR3 length is 15 residues. The germline V gene encodes CDR1 SGHTA and CDR2 FQGNSA.

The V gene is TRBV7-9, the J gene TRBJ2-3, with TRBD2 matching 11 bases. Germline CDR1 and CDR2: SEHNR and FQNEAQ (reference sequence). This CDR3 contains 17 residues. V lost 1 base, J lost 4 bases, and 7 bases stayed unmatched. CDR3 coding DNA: TGTGCCAGCAGCTTAGGTGATACTAGCGGGAGAGCAGATACGCAGTATTTT. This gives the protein CASSLGDTSGRADTQYF.

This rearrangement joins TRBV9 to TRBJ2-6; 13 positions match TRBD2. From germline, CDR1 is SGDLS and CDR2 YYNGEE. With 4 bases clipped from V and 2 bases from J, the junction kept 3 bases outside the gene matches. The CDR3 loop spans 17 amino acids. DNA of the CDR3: TGTGCCAGCAGCAGGGGACTAGCGGGAACTGGGGCCAACGTCCTGACTTTC. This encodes CASSRGLAGTGANVLTF.

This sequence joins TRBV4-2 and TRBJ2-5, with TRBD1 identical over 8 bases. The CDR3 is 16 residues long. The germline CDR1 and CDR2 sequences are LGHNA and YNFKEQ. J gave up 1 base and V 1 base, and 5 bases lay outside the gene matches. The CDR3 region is CASSQVQGDTQETQYF. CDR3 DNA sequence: TGTGCCAGCAGCCAAGTACAGGGGGACACCCAAGAGACCCAGTACTTC.

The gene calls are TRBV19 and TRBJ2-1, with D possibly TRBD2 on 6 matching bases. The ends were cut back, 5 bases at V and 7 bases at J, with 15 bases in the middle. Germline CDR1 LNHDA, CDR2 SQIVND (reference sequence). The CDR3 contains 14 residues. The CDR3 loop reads CASSRGGGLNEQFF. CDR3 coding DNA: TGTGCCAGTAGTCGGGGAGGCGGACTGAATGAGCAGTTCTTC.

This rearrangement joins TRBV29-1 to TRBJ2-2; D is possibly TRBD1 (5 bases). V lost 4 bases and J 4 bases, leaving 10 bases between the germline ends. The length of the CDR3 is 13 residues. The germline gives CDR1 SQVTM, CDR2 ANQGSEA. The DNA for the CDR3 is TGCAGCGTTGGACAGCGATCCACCGGGGAGCTGTTTTTT. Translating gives CSVGQRSTGELFF.

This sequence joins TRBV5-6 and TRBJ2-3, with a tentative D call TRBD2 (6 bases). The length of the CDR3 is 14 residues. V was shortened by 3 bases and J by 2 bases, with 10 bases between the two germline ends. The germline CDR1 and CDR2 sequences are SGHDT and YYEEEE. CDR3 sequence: CASSSRTTTDTQYF. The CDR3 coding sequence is TGTGCCAGCAGCTCGCGGACTACCACAGATACGCAGTATTTT. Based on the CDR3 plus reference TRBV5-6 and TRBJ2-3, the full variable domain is DAGVTQSPTHLIKTRGQQVTLRCSPKSGHDTVSWYQQALGQGPQFIFQYYEEEERQRGNFPDRFSGHQFPNYSSELNVNALLLGDSALYLCASSSRTTTDTQYFGPGTRLTVL.

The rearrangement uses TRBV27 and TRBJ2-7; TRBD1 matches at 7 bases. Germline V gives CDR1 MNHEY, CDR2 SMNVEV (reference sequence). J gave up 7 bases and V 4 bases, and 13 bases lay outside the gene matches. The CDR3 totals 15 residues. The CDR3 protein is CASSSPSTGFAEQYF. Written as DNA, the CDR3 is TGTGCCAGCAGTTCCCCCTCGACAGGGTTTGCGGAGCAGTACTTC.

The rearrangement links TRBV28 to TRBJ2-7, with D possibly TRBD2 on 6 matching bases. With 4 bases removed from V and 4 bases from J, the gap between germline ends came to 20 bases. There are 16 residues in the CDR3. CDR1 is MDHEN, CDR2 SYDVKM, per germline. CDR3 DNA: TGTGCCAGCAGTTCTACAAGCCGCGGGACGGTTTACGAGCAGTACTTC. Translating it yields CASSSTSRGTVYEQYF.

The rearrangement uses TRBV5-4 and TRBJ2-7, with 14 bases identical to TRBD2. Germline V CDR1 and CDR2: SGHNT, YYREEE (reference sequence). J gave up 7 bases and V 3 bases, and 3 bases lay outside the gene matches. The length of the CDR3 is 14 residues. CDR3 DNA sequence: TGTGCCAGCAGCTCGGGACTAGCGGGAGTAGAGCAGTACTTC. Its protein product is CASSSGLAGVEQYF.

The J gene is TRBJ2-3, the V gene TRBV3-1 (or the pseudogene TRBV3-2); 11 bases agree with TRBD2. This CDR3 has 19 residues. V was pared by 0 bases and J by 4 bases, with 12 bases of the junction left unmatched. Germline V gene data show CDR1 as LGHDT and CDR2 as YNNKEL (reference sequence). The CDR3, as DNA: TGTGCCAGCAGCCAAGATGTACTTGTAGCGGGAGGGTGGTCAGATACGCAGTATTTT. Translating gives CASSQDVLVAGGWSDTQYF.

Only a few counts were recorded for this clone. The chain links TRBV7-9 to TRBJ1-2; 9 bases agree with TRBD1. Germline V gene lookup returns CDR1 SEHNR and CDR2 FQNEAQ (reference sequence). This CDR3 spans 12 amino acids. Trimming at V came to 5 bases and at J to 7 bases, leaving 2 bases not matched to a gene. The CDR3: CASSAGQGGYTF. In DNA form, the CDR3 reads TGTGCCAGCAGCGCGGGACAGGGTGGCTACACCTTC.

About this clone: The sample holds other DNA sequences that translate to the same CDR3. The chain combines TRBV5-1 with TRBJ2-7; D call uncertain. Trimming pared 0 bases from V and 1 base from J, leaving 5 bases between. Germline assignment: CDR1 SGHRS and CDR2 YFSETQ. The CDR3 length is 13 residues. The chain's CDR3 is CASSLGQSYEQYF. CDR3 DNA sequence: TGCGCCAGCAGCTTGGGGCAGTCCTACGAGCAGTACTTC.

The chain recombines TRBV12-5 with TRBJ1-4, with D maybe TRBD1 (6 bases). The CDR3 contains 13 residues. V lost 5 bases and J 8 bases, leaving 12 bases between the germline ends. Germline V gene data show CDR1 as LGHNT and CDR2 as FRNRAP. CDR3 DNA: TGTGCTAGTGGTAATGACAGGTCGGAAAAACTGTTTTTT. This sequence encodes CASGNDRSEKLFF.

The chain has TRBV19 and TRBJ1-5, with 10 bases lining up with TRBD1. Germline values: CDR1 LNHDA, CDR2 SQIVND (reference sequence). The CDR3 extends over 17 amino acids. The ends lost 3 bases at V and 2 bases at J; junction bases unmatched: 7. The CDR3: CASSMETGTGGNQPQHF. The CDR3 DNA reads TGTGCCAGTAGTATGGAAACCGGGACAGGGGGCAATCAGCCCCAGCATTTT.

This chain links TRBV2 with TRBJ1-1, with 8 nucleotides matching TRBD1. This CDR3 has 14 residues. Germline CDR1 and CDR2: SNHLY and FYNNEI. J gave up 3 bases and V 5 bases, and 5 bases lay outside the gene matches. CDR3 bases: TGTGCCAGCAGTTCGGGACAGGTATACACTGAAGCTTTCTTT. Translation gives CASSSGQVYTEAFF.

The CDR3 DNA is TGTGCCAGTAGTATCCGACGGCCTGGTGGCGGGAGGTTGGCAGATACGCAGTATTTT. It yields the protein CASSIRRPGGGRLADTQYF. The chain carries TRBV19 and TRBJ2-3; 8 bases line up with TRBD2. This CDR3 is 19 amino acids long. CDR1 is LNHDA and CDR2 is SQIVND in the germline V gene (reference sequence). After removal of 3 bases from V and 4 bases from J, the junction contained 18 bases not matched to a gene. Full variable domain (missing parts from reference TRBV19 and TRBJ2-3): DGGITQSPKYLFRKEGQNVTLSCEQNLNHDAMYWYRQDPGQGLRLIYYSQIVNDFQKGDIAEGYSVSREKKESFPLTVTSAQKNPTAFYLCASSIRRPGGGRLADTQYFGPGTRLTVL.

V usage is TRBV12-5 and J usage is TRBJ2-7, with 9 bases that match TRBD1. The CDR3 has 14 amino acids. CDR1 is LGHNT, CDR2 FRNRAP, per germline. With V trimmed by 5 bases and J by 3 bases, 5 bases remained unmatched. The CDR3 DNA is TGTGCTAGTGGTCTCAGGACAGGGGACTACGAGCAGTACTTC. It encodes CASGLRTGDYEQYF.

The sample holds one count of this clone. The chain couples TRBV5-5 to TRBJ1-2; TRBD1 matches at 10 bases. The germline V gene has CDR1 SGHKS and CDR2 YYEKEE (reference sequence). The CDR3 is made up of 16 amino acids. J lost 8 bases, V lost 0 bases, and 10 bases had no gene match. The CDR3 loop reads CASSLDPGQGMSGYTF. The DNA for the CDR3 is TGTGCCAGCAGCTTGGACCCGGGACAGGGGATGTCCGGCTACACCTTC.

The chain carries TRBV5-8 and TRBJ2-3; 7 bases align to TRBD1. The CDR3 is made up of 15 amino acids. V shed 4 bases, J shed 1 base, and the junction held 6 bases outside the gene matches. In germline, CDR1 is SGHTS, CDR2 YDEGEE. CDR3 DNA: TGTGCCAGCAGCCTGTCCGGGACAGGCACAGATACGCAGTATTTT. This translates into CASSLSGTGTDTQYF.

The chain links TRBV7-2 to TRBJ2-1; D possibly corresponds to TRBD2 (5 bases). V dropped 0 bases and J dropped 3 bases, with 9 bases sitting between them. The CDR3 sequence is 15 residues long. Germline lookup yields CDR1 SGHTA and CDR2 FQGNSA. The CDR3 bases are TGTGCCAGCAGCTTAGCACGGGGTTTCTACAATGAGCAGTTCTTC. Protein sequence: CASSLARGFYNEQFF.

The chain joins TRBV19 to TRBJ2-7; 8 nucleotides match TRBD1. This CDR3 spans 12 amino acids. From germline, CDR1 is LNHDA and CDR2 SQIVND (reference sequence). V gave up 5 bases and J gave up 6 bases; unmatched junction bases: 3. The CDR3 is CASSWTGTEQYF. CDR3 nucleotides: TGTGCCAGTAGTTGGACAGGGACCGAGCAGTACTTC.

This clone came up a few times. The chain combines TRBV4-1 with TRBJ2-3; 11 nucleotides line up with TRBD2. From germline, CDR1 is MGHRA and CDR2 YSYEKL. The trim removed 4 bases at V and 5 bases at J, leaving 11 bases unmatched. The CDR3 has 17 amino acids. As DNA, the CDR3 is TGCGCCAGCAGCCCGGGACTAGCGGTACCCTCCCGAGATACGCAGTATTTT. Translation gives CASSPGLAVPSRDTQYF.

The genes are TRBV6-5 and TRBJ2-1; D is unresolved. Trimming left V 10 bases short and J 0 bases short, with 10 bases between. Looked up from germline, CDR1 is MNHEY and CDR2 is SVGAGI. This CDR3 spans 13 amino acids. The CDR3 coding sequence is TGTGCCACCTACGCGAGCTCCTACAATGAGCAGTTCTTC. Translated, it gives CATYASSYNEQFF.

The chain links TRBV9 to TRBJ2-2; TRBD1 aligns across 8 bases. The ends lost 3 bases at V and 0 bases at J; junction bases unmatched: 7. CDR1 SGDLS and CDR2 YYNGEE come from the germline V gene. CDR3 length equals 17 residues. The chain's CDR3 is CASSDPGQGSNTGELFF. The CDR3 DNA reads TGTGCCAGCAGCGACCCAGGACAGGGCTCGAACACCGGGGAGCTGTTTTTT. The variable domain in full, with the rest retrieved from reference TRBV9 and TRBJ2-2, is DSGVTQTPKHLITATGQRVTLRCSPRSGDLSVYWYQQSLDQGLQFLIQYYNGEERAKGNILERFSAQQFPDLHSELNLSSLELGDSALYFCASSDPGQGSNTGELFFGEGSRLTVL.

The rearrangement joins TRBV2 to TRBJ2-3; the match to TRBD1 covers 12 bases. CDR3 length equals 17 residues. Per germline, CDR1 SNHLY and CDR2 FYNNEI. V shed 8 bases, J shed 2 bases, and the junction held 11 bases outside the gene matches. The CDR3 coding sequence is TGTGCCAGCCGAAAAAGCCGGGACAGGGGGCCCACAGATACGCAGTATTTT. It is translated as CASRKSRDRGPTDTQYF.

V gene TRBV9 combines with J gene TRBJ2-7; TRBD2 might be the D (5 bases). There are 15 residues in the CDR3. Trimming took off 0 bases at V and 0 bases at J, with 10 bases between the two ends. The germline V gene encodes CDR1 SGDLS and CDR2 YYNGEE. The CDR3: CASSVEGGYSYEQYF. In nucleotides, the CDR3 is TGTGCCAGCAGCGTAGAAGGAGGTTACTCCTACGAGCAGTACTTC.

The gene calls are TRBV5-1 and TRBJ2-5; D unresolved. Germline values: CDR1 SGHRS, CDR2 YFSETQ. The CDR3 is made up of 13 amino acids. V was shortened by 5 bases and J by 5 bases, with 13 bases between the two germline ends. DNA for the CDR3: TGCGCCAGCAGGCGAGGCCTCCAGGAGACCCAGTACTTC. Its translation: CASRRGLQETQYF.